This T cell receptor beta chain originates from a study of T cells after somatic rescue of genetic block. Method: immunoSEQ multiplex PCR; TCRdb's copy keeps in-frame clones and lacks some. The data show about 72,000 clones, with approximately 91% seen just once and approximately 3% held by the top ten. The CDR3 length is 14 residues. V shed 5 bases, J shed 0 bases, and the junction held 3 bases outside the gene matches. The V gene's germline CDR1 is ENHRY and CDR2 SYGVKD. The sequence came from a man aged 30 to 45. This chain uses TRBV10-3 with TRBJ1-1; 7 bases are shared with TRBD1. The sequenced material came from peripheral blood mononuclear cells (PBMCs). The CDR3, as DNA: TGTGCCATCAGTAAGGGACAGTTGAACACTGAAGCTTTCTTT. It encodes CAISKGQLNTEAFF.